Below are 17 T cell receptor beta chains sequenced from a single sample in a study of blood T cell repertoires in COVID-19. Clones were sequenced by immunoSEQ multiplex PCR, and TCRdb holds only the in-frame ones, with some missing. The sample consists of about 490,000 clones, approximately 85% of them appearing once. Sequenced sample: peripheral blood. The receptors shown here come from a human donor in a cohort sampled during active COVID-19.

The chain has TRBV19 and TRBJ2-1, with 8 bases that match TRBD2. The CDR3 length is 14 residues. Germline CDR1 is LNHDA and CDR2 is SQIVND (reference sequence). V gave up 7 bases and J gave up 2 bases; unmatched junction bases: 4. The CDR3 is CASKRENTYNEQFF. CDR3 nucleotide sequence: TGTGCCAGTAAGCGGGAGAACACCTACAATGAGCAGTTCTTC.

The CDR3 sequence is CASTLSSSSSYEQYF. The CDR3 bases are TGCGCCAGCACCCTCTCTAGCTCCAGCTCCTACGAGCAGTACTTC. The chain combines TRBV5-1 with TRBJ2-7; possibly TRBD2 for D (5 bases). CDR3 size: 15 residues. Deletions cut 6 bases from V and 0 bases from J, with 16 bases between. Germline values: CDR1 SGHRS, CDR2 YFSETQ.

This clone turned up a few times. This rearrangement joins TRBV28 to TRBJ2-7; D unclear. The CDR3 extends over 15 amino acids. CDR1 MDHEN and CDR2 SYDVKM come from the germline V gene. V lost 2 bases and J lost 1, with 12 bases in between. CDR3 amino acids: CASSLPGSPSYEQYF. CDR3 sequence (DNA): TGTGCCAGCAGTTTACCAGGTTCGCCTTCCTACGAGCAGTACTTC.

The chain carries TRBV5-4 and TRBJ1-6; possibly TRBD1 for D (6 bases). Per the germline V gene, CDR1 is SGHNT and CDR2 is YYREEE (reference sequence). V was trimmed by 6 bases and J by 11 bases, leaving 15 bases between them. The CDR3 spans 13 residues. CDR3 in DNA: TGTGCCAGCACTCGGGGGGGGGCTACACCCCTCCACTTT. It translates to CASTRGGATPLHF. The whole variable domain, filled in from reference TRBV5-4 and TRBJ1-6, reads ETGVTQSPTHLIKTRGQQVTLRCSSQSGHNTVSWYQQALGQGPQFIFQYYREEENGRGNFPPRFSGLQFPNYSSELNVNALELDDSALYLCASTRGGATPLHFGNGTRLTVT.

The chain employs TRBV29-1 and TRBJ2-1; D may be TRBD2 (5 bases). The CDR3 covers 11 residues. Between the trimmed V and J ends, which lost 8 bases and 2 bases, there was a span of 7 bases. The germline gives CDR1 SQVTM, CDR2 ANQGSEA. The CDR3 loop reads CSTGTYNEQFF. The CDR3 coding sequence is TGCAGCACCGGGACCTACAATGAGCAGTTCTTC.

V usage is TRBV15 and J usage is TRBJ2-2; 7 bases map to TRBD2. V was pared by 5 bases and J by 1 base, with 7 bases of the junction left unmatched. This CDR3 has 16 residues. From germline, CDR1 is LNHNV and CDR2 YYDKDF (reference sequence). CDR3 sequence reads: CATSPTLAVNTGELFF. The CDR3 DNA reads TGTGCCACCAGCCCCACCCTAGCGGTGAACACCGGGGAGCTGTTTTTT.

The rearrangement uses TRBV7-2 and TRBJ1-1, with D possibly matching TRBD1 (6 bases). The CDR3 is 14 residues long. Germline assignment: CDR1 SGHTA and CDR2 FQGNSA. Trimming pared 4 bases from V and 1 base from J, leaving 10 bases between. CDR3 nucleotides: TGTGCCAGCAGCTCACGGACAGCGAACACTGAAGCTTTCTTT. Its protein product is CASSSRTANTEAFF.

The J gene is TRBJ1-6, the V gene TRBV6-5, with TRBD1 identical over 8 bases. Germline V gene data show CDR1 as MNHEY and CDR2 as SVGAGI. The CDR3 length is 14 residues. V lost 7 bases and J lost 7; bases outside the gene matches: 6. CDR3 DNA: TGTGCCAGCACCCAGGCAGGGGGCAATTCACCCCTCCACTTT. It encodes CASTQAGGNSPLHF.

This clone was seen a few times. As DNA, the CDR3 is TGCGCCAGCAGCTTGGTATGGGGACTAGCGGCGACCTACGAGCAGTACTTC. Its translation: CASSLVWGLAATYEQYF. This chain joins TRBV5-1 and TRBJ2-7; TRBD2 matches at 11 bases. Germline lookup yields CDR1 SGHRS and CDR2 YFSETQ. This CDR3 spans 17 amino acids. Germline trimming cut 0 bases from V and 2 bases from J; bases unmatched to any gene: 7.

The rearrangement joins TRBV11-1 to TRBJ2-5; D is possibly TRBD2 (5 bases). Germline CDR1 is SGHAT and CDR2 is FQDESV (reference sequence). The V end lost 5 bases, the J end lost 7 bases, and 20 bases lay between the germline ends. The CDR3 totals 15 residues. In DNA, the CDR3 is TGTGCCAGCAGCCCCCATGCGGGTGGACTGGGGACCCAGTACTTC. Amino acid sequence: CASSPHAGGLGTQYF.

This clone was counted only a few times. V is TRBV30 and J is TRBJ1-5; TRBD1 aligns across 8 bases. J gave up 4 bases and V 2 bases, and 13 bases lay outside the gene matches. The CDR3 length is 17 residues. Germline assignment: CDR1 GTSNPN and CDR2 SVGIG (reference sequence). This CDR3 reads CAWSPTRGRSGNQPQHF. CDR3 coding DNA: TGTGCCTGGAGTCCCACCAGGGGGCGCTCCGGGAATCAGCCCCAGCATTTT.

The V call is TRBV25-1, the J call TRBJ1-1, with D possibly TRBD1 on 6 matching bases. Trimming cost V 5 bases and J 9 bases, with 16 bases left between them. Germline V gives CDR1 MGHDK, CDR2 SYGVNS. There are 13 residues in the CDR3. This chain's CDR3 is CASSTPGGHKAFF. Here the CDR3 DNA reads TGTGCCAGCAGTACCCCGGGGGGGCATAAAGCTTTCTTT.

The J gene is TRBJ1-5, the V gene TRBV2, with D possibly matching TRBD1 (5 bases). This CDR3 is built from 10 residues. CDR1 SNHLY and CDR2 FYNNEI come from the germline V gene. V lost 8 bases, J lost 6 bases, and 5 bases lay in between. The CDR3 loop reads CASQGQPQHF. CDR3 coding DNA: TGTGCCAGCCAGGGTCAGCCCCAGCATTTT.

In this sample, this clone turned up a few times. V gene TRBV7-2 combines with J gene TRBJ1-2; D call uncertain. Trimming took 4 bases from V and 2 from J, leaving 8 bases between them. This CDR3 spans 13 amino acids. Per the germline V gene, CDR1 is SGHTA and CDR2 is FQGNSA. CDR3 DNA: TGTGCCAGCAGCTCATTAGAGAACTATGGCTACACCTTC. It encodes CASSSLENYGYTF.

CDR3 bases: TGTGCCAGCAGTTTCGGGACAGCCATCCAAGAGACCCAGTACTTC. This sequence encodes CASSFGTAIQETQYF. The chain is built from TRBV28 and TRBJ2-5; the match to TRBD1 covers 7 bases. Germline CDR1 is MDHEN and CDR2 is SYDVKM. J gave up 1 base and V 3 bases, and 5 bases lay outside the gene matches. This CDR3 is 15 amino acids long.

The chain has TRBV19 and TRBJ1-6; 11 bases align to TRBD1. V was pared by 4 bases and J by 10 bases, with 9 bases of the junction left unmatched. This CDR3 is 16 amino acids long. Germline values: CDR1 LNHDA, CDR2 SQIVND (reference sequence). CDR3 loop: CASSTDRDRGKSPLHF. CDR3 DNA sequence: TGTGCCAGTAGTACAGACCGGGACAGGGGGAAATCACCCCTCCACTTT.

This sequence joins TRBV19 and TRBJ1-2; tentative D call: TRBD1 (6 bases). Trimming took off 1 base at V and 0 bases at J, with 12 bases between the two ends. This CDR3 is built from 16 residues. Looked up from germline, CDR1 is LNHDA and CDR2 is SQIVND (reference sequence). The CDR3 is CASSIGETGSNYGYTF. The CDR3 DNA is TGTGCCAGTAGTATAGGGGAGACAGGATCTAACTATGGCTACACCTTC.